The 26 T cell receptor beta chains reported below all come from one sample, sequenced in a study of cytomegalovirus exposure and HLA in healthy donors. 13 Jbeta primers and 60 Vbeta primers were used for the PCR. The table came from immunoSEQ multiplex PCR; TCRdb's copy has only in-frame clones and leaves some out. The listing contains under 90,000 clones. Source material: PBMCs. These receptors were taken from a man aged 50 or older in good health and CMV-seropositive.

The rearrangement links TRBV2 to TRBJ2-5, with D perhaps TRBD2 (6 bases). Germline loops: CDR1 SNHLY, CDR2 FYNNEI. V dropped 4 bases and J dropped 2 bases, with 8 bases sitting between them. There are 13 residues in the CDR3. CDR3 DNA sequence: TGTGCCAGCAGTGGAGGGAGGCAAGAGACCCAGTACTTC. Translating gives CASSGGRQETQYF.

The rearrangement links TRBV6-6 to TRBJ2-2; 11 bases are a match to TRBD1. This CDR3 is 14 amino acids long. With 7 bases clipped from V and 9 bases from J, the junction kept 7 bases outside the gene matches. Germline lookup yields CDR1 MNHNY and CDR2 SVGAGI (reference sequence). The CDR3 spells CASNGDRGGRELFF. Here the CDR3 DNA reads TGTGCCAGCAACGGGGACAGGGGGGGAAGGGAGCTGTTTTTT.

The V gene is TRBV29-1, the J gene TRBJ2-2; 7 nucleotides line up with TRBD1. The CDR3 runs to 15 residues. Germline-derived CDR1 and CDR2 are SQVTM and ANQGSEA. Trimming took 1 base from V and 4 from J; bases not matched to a gene: 6. The CDR3 DNA reads as TGCAGCGTTGAAGCCAGGGGGTCGGGCACCGGGGAGCTGTTTTTT. Translation: CSVEARGSGTGELFF.

The rearrangement links TRBV28 to TRBJ1-1; 9 nucleotides align to TRBD1. The J segment lost 3 bases and the V segment lost 5 bases, leaving 7 bases of the junction unmatched. Germline V CDR1 and CDR2: MDHEN, SYDVKM. The CDR3 extends over 15 amino acids. CDR3 nucleotides: TGTGCCAGCAGTCAACAGGGGGCTGGGGACACTGAAGCTTTCTTT. Translation: CASSQQGAGDTEAFF.

The CDR3 bases are TGCGCCAGCAGTAAGGACGCAGGGAATCAGCCCCAGCATTTT. Protein sequence: CASSKDAGNQPQHF. This chain joins TRBV10-2 and TRBJ1-5; a weak D match, TRBD1 (5 bases). Germline V gene lookup returns CDR1 WSHSY and CDR2 SAAADI. The CDR3 length is 14 residues. Trimming removed 5 bases at V and 4 bases at J, with 12 bases between.

Regarding this clone: The same CDR3 also results from other DNA sequences found in this sample. This chain connects TRBV6-5 to TRBJ2-7, with a weak D call TRBD2 (5 bases). The CDR3 has 15 amino acids. CDR1 is MNHEY, CDR2 SVGAGI, per germline. V gave up 0 bases and J gave up 0 bases, with 9 bases separating them. CDR3 nucleotide sequence: TGTGCCAGCAGTTACTCGTCCCGGGGCTCCTACGAGCAGTACTTC. This translates into CASSYSSRGSYEQYF.

The chain combines TRBV14 with TRBJ2-7; unclear D gene. The CDR3 has 12 residues. Germline-derived CDR1 and CDR2 are SGHDN and FVKESK. V lost 4 bases to trimming and J lost 3 bases, with 7 bases between them. The DNA for the CDR3 is TGTGCCAGCAGCCCATCCCACTACGAGCAGTACTTC. Amino acids: CASSPSHYEQYF.

This sequence joins TRBV19 and TRBJ1-2; D gene ambiguous. The CDR3 has 12 amino acids. The germline gives CDR1 LNHDA, CDR2 SQIVND (reference sequence). Trimming cost V 5 bases and J 8 bases, with 12 bases left between them. Written as DNA, the CDR3 is TGTGCCAGTAGTGCGACACGTCTCGGCTACACCTTC. This gives the protein CASSATRLGYTF.

The chain is built from TRBV25-1 and TRBJ2-1; TRBD2 is a possible D gene (5 bases). Germline loops: CDR1 MGHDK, CDR2 SYGVNS. V shed 2 bases and J shed 2 bases, with 7 bases lying between them. This CDR3 has 14 amino acids. The CDR3 DNA is TGTGCCAGCAGTGAAACGGGGACCTACAATGAGCAGTTCTTC. Translated: CASSETGTYNEQFF.

The gene calls are TRBV6-6 and TRBJ2-1; a weak D match, TRBD1 (6 bases). In germline, CDR1 is MNHNY, CDR2 SVGAGI (reference sequence). V lost 7 bases and J lost 6, with 16 bases in between. CDR3 length equals 14 residues. CDR3 region: CASNQGLWGNEQFF. The CDR3 DNA reads TGTGCCAGCAACCAGGGGCTATGGGGCAATGAGCAGTTCTTC.

This chain uses TRBV4-3 with TRBJ1-2, with D tentatively TRBD1 (6 bases). V was trimmed by 1 base and J by 6 bases, leaving 15 bases between them. CDR1 and CDR2 from the germline V gene are LGHNA and YSLEER. The CDR3 is 15 amino acids. The CDR3 is CASSQGAQGRDGYTF. As DNA, the CDR3 is TGCGCCAGCAGCCAAGGGGCACAGGGTCGGGATGGCTACACCTTC.

V and J are TRBV11-3 and TRBJ1-1; D is undetermined. Looked up from germline, CDR1 is SGHNT and CDR2 is YENEEA. Trimming cost V 5 bases and J 4 bases, with 8 bases left between them. The CDR3 covers 12 residues. The CDR3 is CASSGGSTEAFF. The DNA of the CDR3 is TGTGCCAGCAGCGGAGGGTCCACTGAAGCTTTCTTT.

The chain joins TRBV29-1 to TRBJ2-1, with D tentatively TRBD2 (5 bases). This CDR3 has 11 amino acids. Germline CDR1 SQVTM, CDR2 ANQGSEA. V gave up 6 bases and J gave up 4 bases, with 7 bases separating them. The CDR3 DNA is TGCAGCGTGAGAGGGTACAATGAGCAGTTCTTC. Amino acid sequence: CSVRGYNEQFF.

V gene TRBV7-2 combines with J gene TRBJ2-1; D ambiguous. CDR1 and CDR2 (germline): SGHTA, FQGNSA. V gave up 3 bases and J gave up 8 bases, with 5 bases separating them. The CDR3 is 11 amino acids. CDR3 in DNA: TGTGCCAGCAGCTTTTTATATGAGCAGTTCTTC. This sequence encodes CASSFLYEQFF. The full variable domain, in which reference TRBV7-2 and TRBJ2-1 provide the parts outside the CDR3, is GAGVSQSPSNKVTEKGKDVELRCDPISGHTALYWYRQSLGQGLEFLIYFQGNSAPDKSGLPSDRFSAERTGGSVSTLTIQRTQQEDSAVYLCASSFLYEQFFGPGTRLTVL.

The V call is TRBV29-1, the J call TRBJ2-6; D ambiguous. CDR3 size: 12 residues. Trimming pared 4 bases from V and 4 bases from J, leaving 5 bases between. Germline CDR1 reads SQVTM; CDR2 reads ANQGSEA. The CDR3 DNA reads as TGCAGCGTTGTAGCCGGGGCCAACGTCCTGACTTTC. This codes for CSVVAGANVLTF.

The rearrangement links TRBV7-2 to TRBJ2-1; 9 bases align to TRBD2. Germline CDR1 reads SGHTA; CDR2 reads FQGNSA. V trimming: 4 bases; J trimming: 4 bases; junction bases outside the gene matches: 8. There are 16 residues in the CDR3. The CDR3 spells CASSSRIAGAYNEQFF. The DNA for the CDR3 is TGTGCCAGCAGCTCCCGTATAGCGGGAGCGTACAATGAGCAGTTCTTC.

The chain couples TRBV19 to TRBJ1-5; D possibly corresponds to TRBD1 (6 bases). Deletions cut 5 bases from V and 1 base from J, with 9 bases between. Germline-derived CDR1 and CDR2 are LNHDA and SQIVND (reference sequence). The CDR3 length is 14 residues. CDR3 coding DNA: TGTGCCAGTAGTCACAGGGTGAGCAATCAGCCCCAGCATTTT. It yields the protein CASSHRVSNQPQHF.

V and J are TRBV5-1 and TRBJ2-1; 10 bases match TRBD2. The V and J ends lost 4 bases and 1 base, in that order; junction bases with no gene match: 2. The CDR3 consists of 15 residues. In germline, CDR1 is SGHRS, CDR2 YFSETQ. The CDR3 coding sequence is TGCGCCAGCAGCGCGGGACTAGCGTCCTACAATGAGCAGTTCTTC. Its translation: CASSAGLASYNEQFF.

The chain joins TRBV7-2 to TRBJ2-7; D is ambiguous. Germline V gene sequence: CDR1 SGHTA, CDR2 FQGNSA. Trimming took off 1 base at V and 9 bases at J, with 13 bases between the two ends. CDR3 length: 13 amino acids. CDR3 DNA sequence: TGTGCCAGCAGCTTAGGGGCCCGGCATGGGCAGTACTTC. Its translation: CASSLGARHGQYF.

V is TRBV29-1 and J is TRBJ1-2; 8 bases align to TRBD1. Germline values: CDR1 SQVTM, CDR2 ANQGSEA. This CDR3 has 14 amino acids. V shed 6 bases, J shed 0 bases, and the junction held 6 bases outside the gene matches. The chain's CDR3 is CSVGGTGTNYGYTF. In DNA form, the CDR3 reads TGCAGCGTAGGAGGGACAGGCACTAACTATGGCTACACCTTC.

A word on this clone: One end of the junction varies from germline; a read error may be responsible. The V call is TRBV7-7, the J call TRBJ2-3; D is possibly TRBD1 (5 bases). The CDR3 is 13 amino acids. The V gene's germline CDR1 is SSHAT and CDR2 FNYEAQ (reference sequence). The CDR3 here is CASSISGTDTQYF. The CDR3 DNA reads as TGTGCTAGCAGCATTTCAGGGACAGATACGCAGTATTTT.

The chain joins TRBV30 to TRBJ1-1; D is unclear. CDR1 and CDR2 (germline): GTSNPN, SVGIG (reference sequence). Trimming took 4 bases from V and 3 from J, leaving 18 bases between them. CDR3 size: 15 residues. CDR3 nucleotides: TGTGCCTGGATCACCCCCTACAGTTCGGACACTGAAGCTTTCTTT. This translates into CAWITPYSSDTEAFF.

CDR3 sequence reads: CASSLALGSVNTEAFF. The CDR3 nucleotides read TGTGCCAGCAGCTTAGCCTTGGGCTCGGTAAACACTGAAGCTTTCTTT. The genes are TRBV13 and TRBJ1-1; D ambiguous. Between the trimmed V and J ends, which lost 1 base and 2 bases, there was a span of 14 bases. CDR3 length: 16 amino acids. Germline loops: CDR1 PRHDT, CDR2 FYEKMQ (reference sequence).

The CDR3 protein is CASRVGTGPAYEQYF. CDR3 in DNA: TGCGCCAGCAGGGTTGGGACAGGCCCCGCCTACGAGCAGTACTTC. V usage is TRBV5-1 and J usage is TRBJ2-7; TRBD1 matches at 8 bases. There are 15 residues in the CDR3. Germline V CDR1 and CDR2: SGHRS, YFSETQ. Germline trimming cut 5 bases from V and 2 bases from J; bases unmatched to any gene: 9.

The CDR3 region is CASSRSSGNTIYF. CDR3 bases: TGTGCCAGCAGCCGGAGCTCTGGAAACACCATATATTTT. This chain joins TRBV7-9 and TRBJ1-3; D ambiguous. The germline V gene has CDR1 SEHNR and CDR2 FQNEAQ (reference sequence). Deletions cut 5 bases from V and 0 bases from J, with 5 bases between. CDR3 length: 13 amino acids.

The genes are TRBV5-1 and TRBJ2-5; the match to TRBD2 covers 9 bases. CDR3 length: 14 residues. The germline V gene encodes CDR1 SGHRS and CDR2 YFSETQ. Unmatched junction bases numbered 5, after V lost 4 bases and J lost 4 bases. The DNA for the CDR3 is TGCGCCAGCAGCACGGGGACTAGCAGAGAGACCCAGTACTTC. It yields the protein CASSTGTSRETQYF.